This note documents a single TCR beta chain sequence. The antigen it binds to is not known. There are no base qualities to consult, and no much larger clone falls within one base. What the time point label conveys for this sample: baseline before first vaccination. Samples from vaccinated people were obtained from the UK trials COV001 and COV002, which included a single-blind randomized controlled phase 2/3 trial of AZD1222 (ChAdOx1 nCoV-19) in healthy adults. Trial participant PBMC samples were collected at day 0 and day 28 after the second dose for TCRbeta chain sequencing. The data stem from a study of T cell responses to AZD1222 COVID-19 vaccine (dated by TCRdb to 2020 to 2023). Study-wide context: AZD1222 recipients whose second dose came at about 4 weeks and those whose second dose came at about 12 weeks were combined into one group, since spike-specific TCR depth and breadth did not differ between the two schedules. Enrollment into the trials was organized by age into subgroups of 18-55, 56-69 and 70-plus years, and those subgroups contained roughly 150, 30 and 60 TCR-sequenced participants, respectively. A total of 233 trial participants underwent TCR sequencing, of whom about 210 received two doses of AZD1222 and some 26 received two doses of the MenACWY control vaccine.

In the germline V gene (reference sequence), CDR1 corresponds to LNHDA and CDR2 to SQIVND. Its CDR3 holds 17 amino acids, cysteine through phenylalanine. Just CDR3 DNA is preserved here, 51 bases in frame from base 1. Compared with germline, V lacks 0 bases and J lacks 6 bases; bases without a gene match: 4. Points the paper makes about the study in general: Nearly half of unique spike-specific TCRs reportedly recognized epitopes outside regions mutated in the B.1.351 and B.1.1.7 variants. The 56-69-year group was small, and its depth increase did not reach significance, likely because of low power. The whole spike protein was spanned by vaccine-associated CD4 TCRs, and dominant responses were seen in regions 160-218 and 743-854. A significant rise in spike-specific TCR breadth and depth was observed after two AZD1222 doses relative to day 0 and relative to MenACWY recipients. Participants were mostly white British, with more females than males. The authors suggested clonal diversity may have been underestimated. Because no day 14 peak-response samples were available, the repertoires could be characterized only after the peak T cell response. Conclusions about previously exposed vaccinees were limited because only six or seven AZD1222 recipients were SARS-CoV-2 seropositive at baseline.

The CDR3 regions of human TCRbeta chains were subjected to immunosequencing. The paper's processing steps were these. Repertoire TCRs were checked for matches against a reference library of SARS-CoV-2-specific TCRs that had been generated using the MIRA antigen-specificity platform. Breadth meant the fraction of unique TCRs that were SARS-CoV-2-associated, whereas depth meant the fraction of total T cells that were SARS-CoV-2-associated. Using the MIRA data, each spike-specific TCR was mapped to the spike region that the TCR reacts to and placed in a CD4 or CD8 class. Log10-transformed breadth and depth values were compared by one-way ANOVA with Sidak's multiple comparisons tests. Sourced from immuneACCESS, this table was stored by TCRdb with only in-frame sequences that have V and J called. A share of the clones is absent; for the studies checked, an unresolved V gene accounts for under half, and the remainder has no known explanation. D and trimming were read from the DNA, whereas the V and J calls and clone size are those reported in that table. The sample table contains roughly 97,000 clones; only one count was recorded for 70% to 90% of them. Of the sample, less than 3.5% is held by the ten largest clones.

The chain is encoded by TRBV19 joined to TRBJ2-1; TRBD2 aligns with 14 central bases. The clonotype comes from an adult in good health. The sample in question was peripheral blood, obtained on day 0 of AZD1222 vaccination. The nucleotides read TGTGCCAGTAGTATAGAGACTAGCGGGGGGGCTATCAATGAGCAGTTCTTC. This is translated as CASSIETSGGAINEQFF.